This T cell receptor (beta chain) emerged from a study of T cells in Graves' hyperthyroidism and ophthalmopathy. General study findings and limits: From stable hyperthyroidism, ophthalmopathy was set apart by a 13 V-J model.

RNA transcripts provided the source from which TCR beta CDR3 regions were amplified. The TCR CDR3 first-round RT-PCR relied on the HTBI primer set. TCRdb redid the calling of the multiplex PCR reads with MiXCR, one entry per CDR3 protein. The sample shows around 480,000 distinct CDR3 sequences, approximately 15% of them seen only once. V was cut by 2 bases and J by 6 bases, with 14 bases left in between. The CDR3 consists of 15 residues. Per the germline V gene, CDR1 is LNHDA and CDR2 is SQIVND (reference sequence). There are a few counts of this clonotype. What it binds is not known. The sequencing input was blood. V gene TRBV19 combines with J gene TRBJ1-5; D might be TRBD1 (5 bases). The sequence came from a woman younger than 30 with Graves' hyperthyroidism. The CDR3 coding sequence is TGTGCCAGTAGTATACCCGGGACCGGGGGTCAGCCCCAGCATTTT. It specifies CASSIPGTGGQPQHF.